The T cell receptor beta chain described here comes from a study of blood T cell repertoires in COVID-19. Assay: immunoSEQ multiplex PCR; the TCRdb copy retains only in-frame clones and omits some. The sample lists about 130,000 clones; 70% to 90% were seen once. The sequenced material came from peripheral blood. This clonotype was obtained from a woman of 80 years or more with acute or convalescent COVID-19.

The CDR3, as DNA: TGTGCCAGCAGCATACTGCGTGCCCACGTCCATGAGCAGTTCTTC. Protein: CASSILRAHVHEQFF. This sequence joins TRBV5-4 and TRBJ2-1; D call uncertain. Germline V gene sequence: CDR1 SGHNT, CDR2 YYREEE (reference sequence). V was pared by 4 bases and J by 8 bases, with 19 bases between. CDR3 length equals 15 residues.